This T cell receptor beta chain emerged from a study of T-cell memory formation after mild COVID-19. This clonotype occurred many times. As yet, its antigen is unknown. Broader study findings: The pre-infection memory compartment contained some responding clones, suggesting cross-reactive memory joined. The second-wave clones peaking on day 37 were not confirmed as SARS-CoV-2-specific.

V lost 4 bases to trimming and J lost 2 bases; unmatched junction nucleotides: 14. This CDR3 is built from 17 residues. Germline CDR1 SGHRS, CDR2 YFSETQ. MiXCR was run by TCRdb on the 5' RACE reads, yielding one entry per CDR3 protein. Among some 150,000 distinct CDR3 sequences listed, approximately 5.7% were seen once. This clonotype was obtained from an adult woman who had mild COVID-19 (a few samples of this study predate the infection). Cell type and time point are not known. The chain carries TRBV5-1 and TRBJ2-7; 8 positions agree with TRBD1. The specimen was PBMCs or a T cell subset sorted from them (not recorded which). In nucleotides, the CDR3 is TGCGCCAGCAGCCCTGGGATTGGGCAGGGGGCCGCCTACGAGCAGTACTTC. This gives the protein CASSPGIGQGAAYEQYF. The full variable domain, with the rest looked up from reference TRBV5-1 and TRBJ2-7, is KAGVTQTPRYLIKTRGQQVTLSCSPISGHRSVSWYQQTPGQGLQFLFEYFSETQRNKGNFPGRFSGRQFSNSRSEMNVSTLELGDSALYLCASSPGIGQGAAYEQYFGPGTRLTVT.